This T cell receptor (beta chain) was obtained from a study of cytomegalovirus exposure and HLA in healthy donors. The overall study: Previous work identified 90 million to 130 million unique TCR beta sequences from roughly 170 million T cells.

Trimming cost V 1 base and J 5 bases, with 12 bases left between them. The CDR3 has 15 residues. Germline V gene sequence: CDR1 SGHAT, CDR2 FQNNGV. General study results and limits: The majority of CMV-associated TCR beta chains were reported as apparently HLA-restricted in a later analysis. Approximately 18,000 TCR beta sequences were associated with HLA alleles at 0.05 false discovery rate in a later analysis.

The PCR had 60 Vbeta and 13 Jbeta primers. Profiling relied on immunoSEQ multiplex PCR, and the TCRdb table lists in-frame clones only, not all of them. The table has 100,000 to 150,000 clones, over 65% seen once. This clone was counted only a few times. Its target is unknown. The V and J genes are TRBV11-2 and TRBJ2-1; tentatively, D is TRBD1 (6 bases). This TCR was recovered from a man in his late teens or twenties in good health and CMV-seronegative. The sample consisted of PBMCs. Here the CDR3 reads CASSLGHHRDNEQFF. DNA for the CDR3: TGTGCCAGCAGCTTAGGTCATCACAGGGACAATGAGCAGTTCTTC.